What follows is one T cell receptor (beta chain) and its context. The data are from a study of cytomegalovirus exposure and HLA in healthy donors. CDR3 length: 17 amino acids. The ends lost 2 bases at V and 2 bases at J; junction bases unmatched: 8. Germline V lookup: CDR1 SGHVS, CDR2 FQNEAQ. The study ran its PCR with 60 Vbeta and 13 Jbeta primers. Sequenced by immunoSEQ multiplex PCR; TCRdb stores in-frame clones only, minus some. The table has around 140,000 clones, around 79% seen once. The sequencing input was PBMCs. The V and J genes are TRBV7-8 and TRBJ2-7; 11 nucleotides match TRBD2. This sequence originates from a woman in her thirties or forties in good health and CMV-seronegative. The CDR3 spells CASSLRHTSGGTYEQYF. In DNA form, the CDR3 reads TGTGCCAGCAGCTTAAGGCATACTAGCGGGGGCACCTACGAGCAGTACTTC. The variable domain in full, with the rest retrieved from reference TRBV7-8 and TRBJ2-7, is GAGVSQSPRYKVAKRGQDVALRCDPISGHVSLFWYQQALGQGPEFLTYFQNEAQLDKSGLPSDRFFAERPEGSVSTLKIQRTQQEDSAVYLCASSLRHTSGGTYEQYFGPGTRLTVT.